Listed below are T cell receptor beta chains from one sample, sequenced in a study of blood T cell repertoires in COVID-19. Sequencing used immunoSEQ multiplex PCR; TCRdb keeps in-frame clones, though not all of them. Of some 200,000 clones in the sample, 82% are singletons; the top ten hold 10% to 15%. Input material: PBMCs or T cells enriched from blood (not recorded which). The receptors stem from a man between 40 and 49 years old who had recovered from COVID-19. The CDR3 runs from the conserved cysteine through the conserved F or W. The D gene is left open where the match is weak. Rows may omit the clone size; those that give it use once, few, many or a size class.

>TRBJ2-7|TRBV18|.|.
TGTGCCAGCTCACCAACTTGGGAGAGGAGCTCCTACGAGCAGTACTTC
CASSPTWERSSYEQYF
>TRBJ1-1|TRBV9|.|.
TGTGCCAGCAGCGTAGGGGGCCAGGGATACACTGAAGCTTTCTTT
CASSVGGQGYTEAFF
>TRBJ2-2|TRBV5-6|.|.
TGTGCCAGCAGCTTGGGTAGCCTCGAGCTGTTTTTT
CASSLGSLELFF
>TRBJ1-2|TRBV7-2|TRBD1|.
TGTGCCAGCAGCTTCCCAGGGGGCGATGGCTACACCTTC
CASSFPGGDGYTF
>TRBJ2-7|TRBV5-1|TRBD1|.
TGCGCCAGCAGCCAAGGGGACAGCTCCTACGAGCAGTACTTC
CASSQGDSSYEQYF
>TRBJ1-5|TRBV6-5|.|few
TGTGCCAGCAGTTCACAAATAAATCAGCCCCAGCATTTT
CASSSQINQPQHF
>TRBJ2-1|TRBV6-2/TRBV6-3|TRBD2|.
TGTGCCAGCAGTTTACTAGCGGCTGATTACAATGAGCAGTTCTTC
CASSLLAADYNEQFF
>TRBJ1-2|TRBV5-1|TRBD1|.
TGCGCCAGCAGCTCCACAGGGGGAAGCGATGGCTACACCTTC
CASSSTGGSDGYTF
>TRBJ2-3|TRBV7-2|.|.
TGTGCCAGTGAAGTGGGGGGAGGAGATACGCAGTATTTT
CASEVGGGDTQYF
>TRBJ2-5|TRBV5-1|.|.
TGCGCCAGCAGTCCGACAGGCCAGCAAGAGACCCAGTACTTC
CASSPTGQQETQYF
>TRBJ1-2|TRBV30|TRBD1|.
TGTGCCTGGGGACAGGGCAGTGGCTACACCTTC
CAWGQGSGYTF
>TRBJ1-1|TRBV3-1/TRBV3-2|TRBD1|.
TGTGCCAGCAGCTATGGACAGGGGCGCACTGAAGCTTTCTTT
CASSYGQGRTEAFF
>TRBJ2-7|TRBV7-9|TRBD2|.
TGTGCCAGCAGCTTAGGACTAGCGGGTAGAGTCCGTGAGCAGTACTTC
CASSLGLAGRVREQYF
>TRBJ1-6|TRBV3-1/TRBV3-2|TRBD1|.
TGTGCCAGCAGCCAAACGACAGGGGTGGATTCACCCCTCCACTTT
CASSQTTGVDSPLHF
>TRBJ2-2|TRBV27|TRBD2|.
TGTGCCAGCAGATTACTAGCGCCAACCGGGGAGCTGTTTTTT
CASRLLAPTGELFF
>TRBJ2-1|TRBV7-6|.|.
TGTGCCAGCAGCTTTAAGGCAGGCGATGAGCAGTTCTTC
CASSFKAGDEQFF
>TRBJ2-7|TRBV28|TRBD2|.
TGTGCCAGCAGTTTCCCACCTCTAGCGGGAGACTCCTACGAGCAGTACTTC
CASSFPPLAGDSYEQYF
>TRBJ1-5|TRBV6-5|.|.
TGTGCCAGCAGTTACTCTAATAGCAATCAGCCCCAGCATTTT
CASSYSNSNQPQHF
>TRBJ2-1|TRBV7-3|.|.
TGTGCCAGCAGCCAGCCAAGGGACTCAGTAGAGCAGTTCTTC
CASSQPRDSVEQFF
>TRBJ1-5|TRBV9|TRBD1|.
TGTGCCAGCAGCGTGACAGGGGTTAGCAATCAGCCCCAGCATTTT
CASSVTGVSNQPQHF
>TRBJ1-1|TRBV27|TRBD1|.
TGTGCCAGCAGTTTATCGCAGGGGGGCACTGAAGCTTTCTTT
CASSLSQGGTEAFF
>TRBJ1-1|TRBV7-6|TRBD1|.
TGTGCCAGCAGCTTATACCAGGGGGGCATCTCTGAAGCTTTCTTT
CASSLYQGGISEAFF
>TRBJ1-2|TRBV7-9|.|once
TGTGCCAGCACCGAGACAGTCAACTATGGCTACACCTTC
CASTETVNYGYTF
>TRBJ1-5|TRBV2|.|.
TGTGCCAGCAGTGCTGGTGGCAGATATAGCAATCAGCCCCAGCATTTT
CASSAGGRYSNQPQHF
>TRBJ2-7|TRBV5-5|TRBD1|.
TGTGCCAGCAGCTTAGGGACAGGGGCCTACGAGCAGTACTTC
CASSLGTGAYEQYF
>TRBJ2-1|TRBV11-2|TRBD2|once
TGTGCCAGCAGCTTAGGCGGGAGTCGCAATGAGCAGTTCTTC
CASSLGGSRNEQFF
>TRBJ1-2|TRBV3-1/TRBV3-2|.|.
TGTGCCAGCAGCCAATATACCCGGGGCTACACCTTC
CASSQYTRGYTF
>TRBJ2-2|TRBV7-3|.|.
TGTGCCAGCAGCTTAACGAATACCCTGCGGGAGAACACCGGGGAGCTGTTTTTT
CASSLTNTLRENTGELFF
>TRBJ1-6|TRBV4-1|TRBD1|.
TGCGCCAGCAGCCAAGCCGGGACAGAGAATTCACCCCTCCACTTT
CASSQAGTENSPLHF
>TRBJ2-1|TRBV10-3|.|.
TGTGCCATCAGTGAGCCCTACATTAACCACAGGGACCTCACCTACAATGAGCAGTTCTTC
CAISEPYINHRDLTYNEQFF
>TRBJ2-3|TRBV6-6|TRBD2|.
TGTGCCAGCAGTCGCGGACTAGCGGGAGTCTCCACAGATACGCAGTATTTT
CASSRGLAGVSTDTQYF
>TRBJ2-1|TRBV4-3|.|.
TGCGCCAGCAGCCATGTCGCCGGGGGGCTAGCGAATGAGCAGTTCTTC
CASSHVAGGLANEQFF
>TRBJ2-2|TRBV14|.|.
TGTGCCAGCAGGTTACAGGGTCCCGGGGAGCTGTTTTTT
CASRLQGPGELFF
>TRBJ2-7|TRBV7-2|.|.
TGTGCCAGCAGCTCCACAGACAGGTGGAACGAGCAGTACTTC
CASSSTDRWNEQYF
>TRBJ2-1|TRBV5-1|TRBD2|.
TGCGCCAGCTCTCGCGGCGGGAGTCAGTACAATGAGCAGTTCTTC
CASSRGGSQYNEQFF